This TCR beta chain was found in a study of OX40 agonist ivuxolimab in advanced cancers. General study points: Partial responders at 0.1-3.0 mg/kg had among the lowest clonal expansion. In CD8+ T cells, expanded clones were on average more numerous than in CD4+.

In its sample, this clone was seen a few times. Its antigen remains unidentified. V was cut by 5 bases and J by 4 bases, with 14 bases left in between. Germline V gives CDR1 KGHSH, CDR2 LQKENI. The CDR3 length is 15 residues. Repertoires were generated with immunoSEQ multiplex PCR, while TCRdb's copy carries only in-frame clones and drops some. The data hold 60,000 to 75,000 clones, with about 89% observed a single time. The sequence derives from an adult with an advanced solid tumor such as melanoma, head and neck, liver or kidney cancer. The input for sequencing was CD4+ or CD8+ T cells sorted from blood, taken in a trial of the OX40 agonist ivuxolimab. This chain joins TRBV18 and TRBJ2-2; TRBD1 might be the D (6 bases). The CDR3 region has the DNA TGTGCCAGCTCATCGCCGACAGGCCGCACCGGGGAGCTGTTTTTT. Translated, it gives CASSSPTGRTGELFF.